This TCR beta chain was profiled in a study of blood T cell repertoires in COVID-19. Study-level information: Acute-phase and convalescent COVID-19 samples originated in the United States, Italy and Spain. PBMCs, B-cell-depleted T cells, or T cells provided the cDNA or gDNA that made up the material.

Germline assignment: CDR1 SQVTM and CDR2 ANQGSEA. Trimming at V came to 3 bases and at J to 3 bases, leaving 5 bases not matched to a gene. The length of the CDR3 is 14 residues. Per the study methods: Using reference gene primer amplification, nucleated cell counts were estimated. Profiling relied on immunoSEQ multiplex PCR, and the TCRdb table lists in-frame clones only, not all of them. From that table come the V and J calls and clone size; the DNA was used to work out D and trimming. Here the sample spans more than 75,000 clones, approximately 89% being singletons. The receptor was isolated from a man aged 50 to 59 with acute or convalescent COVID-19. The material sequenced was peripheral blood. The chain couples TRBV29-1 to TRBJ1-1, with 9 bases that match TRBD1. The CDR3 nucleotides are TGCAGCGTTGAGGGGGACAGGGAGTACACTGAAGCTTTCTTT. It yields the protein CSVEGDREYTEAFF.